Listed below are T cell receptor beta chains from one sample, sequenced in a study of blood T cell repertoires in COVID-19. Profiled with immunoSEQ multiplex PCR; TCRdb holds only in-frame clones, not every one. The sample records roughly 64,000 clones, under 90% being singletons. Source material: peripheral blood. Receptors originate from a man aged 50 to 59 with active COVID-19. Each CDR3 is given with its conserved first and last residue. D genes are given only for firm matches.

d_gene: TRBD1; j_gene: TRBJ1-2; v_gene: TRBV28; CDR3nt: TGTGCCAGCAGTTTGACCGCGGGACAGGGGGAACTCTATGGCTACACCTTC; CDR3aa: CASSLTAGQGELYGYTF
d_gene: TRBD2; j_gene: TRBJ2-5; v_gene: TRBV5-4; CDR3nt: TGTGCCAGCAGCCGCTCTAGCGGGAGAGTGGAGACCCAGTACTTC; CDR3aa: CASSRSSGRVETQYF
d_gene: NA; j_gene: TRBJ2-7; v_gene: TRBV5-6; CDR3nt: TGTGCCAGCAGCCGTGGGGGCAGGGCAACCTACGAGCAGTACTTC; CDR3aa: CASSRGGRATYEQYF
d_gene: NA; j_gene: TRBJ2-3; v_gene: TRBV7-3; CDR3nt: TGTGCCAGCAGCAACGATCGGGATACGCAGTATTTT; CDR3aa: CASSNDRDTQYF
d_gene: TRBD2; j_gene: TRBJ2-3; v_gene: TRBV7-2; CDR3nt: TGTGCCAGCAGCTTTACTAGCGGGGCTTTTTCAGATACGCAGTATTTT; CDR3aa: CASSFTSGAFSDTQYF
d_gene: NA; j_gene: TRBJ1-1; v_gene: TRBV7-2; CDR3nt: TGTGCCAGCAGCGAAGACAGGAACACTGAAGCTTTCTTT; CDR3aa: CASSEDRNTEAFF
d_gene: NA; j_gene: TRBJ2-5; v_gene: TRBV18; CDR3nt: TGTGCCAGCTCACCGAGAAGCGGCGTACAAGAGACCCAGTACTTC; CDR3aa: CASSPRSGVQETQYF
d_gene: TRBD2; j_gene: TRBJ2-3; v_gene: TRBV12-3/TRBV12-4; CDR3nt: TGTGCCAGCAGCTCAAATGGACTAGAAACGCAGTATTTT; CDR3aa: CASSSNGLETQYF
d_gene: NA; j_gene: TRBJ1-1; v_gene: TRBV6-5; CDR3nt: TGTGCCAGCAGTTACTCAAGCCTTAACACTGAAGCTTTCTTT; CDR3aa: CASSYSSLNTEAFF
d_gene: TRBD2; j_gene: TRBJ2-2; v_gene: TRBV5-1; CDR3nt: TGCGCCAGCAGCGGGGGACTAGCCTTAAACACCGGGGAGCTGTTTTTT; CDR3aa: CASSGGLALNTGELFF